Listed here are 16 T cell receptor beta chains from one sample, sequenced in a study of regulatory T cells in long-lasting Graves disease. According to the study, TCR beta libraries were built with iRepertoire HTBI primers and CDR3-region Arm-PCR. TCRdb reprocessed the multiplex PCR reads with MiXCR, giving one entry per CDR3 protein. The sample records about 370,000 distinct CDR3 sequences, around a sixth being singletons. Regarding time point: newly diagnosed GD, antithyroid drugs for less than 3 months. PBMCs were the source of the RNA used for TCR sequencing. Sequencing was performed on peripheral blood mononuclear cells (PBMCs), taken at new diagnosis, from a patient treated with antithyroid drugs. These receptors came from a female donor with Graves disease.

The V and J genes are TRBV19 and TRBJ2-1, with TRBD2 matching over 7 bases. The CDR3 loop spans 16 amino acids. The ends lost 5 bases at V and 1 base at J; junction bases unmatched: 8. Germline CDR1 reads LNHDA; CDR2 reads SQIVND (reference sequence). CDR3 amino acids: CASSSLAGFSYNEQFF. The DNA of the CDR3 is TGTGCCAGTAGTTCATTAGCGGGCTTTTCCTACAATGAGCAGTTCTTC. Supplemented by reference TRBV19 and TRBJ2-1, the full variable domain reads DGGITQSPKYLFRKEGQNVTLSCEQNLNHDAMYWYRQDPGQGLRLIYYSQIVNDFQKGDIAEGYSVSREKKESFPLTVTSAQKNPTAFYLCASSSLAGFSYNEQFFGPGTRLTVL.

This clonotype came up many times. This chain uses TRBV5-1 with TRBJ1-1; D remains unclear. Germline loops: CDR1 SGHRS, CDR2 YFSETQ. Trimming took 3 bases from V and 1 from J, leaving 13 bases between them. CDR3 length equals 15 residues. The CDR3 loop is CASSSRVGGNTEAFF. CDR3 sequence (DNA): TGCGCCAGCAGCTCAAGGGTCGGTGGGAACACTGAAGCTTTCTTT.

The gene calls are TRBV15 and TRBJ1-3, with 7 bases aligning to TRBD1. The germline gives CDR1 LNHNV, CDR2 YYDKDF (reference sequence). The V segment lost 1 base and the J segment 3 bases; nucleotides outside the gene matches: 6. There are 16 residues in the CDR3. The CDR3 is CATSRVPGGRGNTIYF. In nucleotides, the CDR3 is TGTGCCACCAGCAGAGTGCCAGGGGGTCGTGGAAACACCATATATTTT.

This clonotype was detected ten times or more. The CDR3 nucleotides are TGCAGCGTTGTGCGAGGGCTGAACACTGAAGCTTTCTTT. Translating gives CSVVRGLNTEAFF. This chain joins TRBV29-1 and TRBJ1-1; no firm D call. The CDR3 consists of 13 residues. Per germline, CDR1 SQVTM and CDR2 ANQGSEA. The ends were cut back, 4 bases at V and 0 bases at J, with 9 bases in the middle.

For this clonotype: A clone one base away is much larger, so this may be a read error. The genes are TRBV11-2 and TRBJ2-7; either TRBD1 or TRBD2 may supply D (5 bases each). This CDR3 is built from 14 residues. V gave up 4 bases and J gave up 4 bases, with 14 bases separating them. Per the germline V gene, CDR1 is SGHAT and CDR2 is FQNNGV. For the CDR3, the DNA is TGTGCCAGCAGCTACGGGGCTACCTTTTACGAGCAGTACTTC. The encoded protein is CASSYGATFYEQYF.

This clonotype was observed many times. The chain couples TRBV28 to TRBJ1-2, with 8 bases lining up with TRBD1. V gave up 11 bases and J gave up 5 bases; unmatched junction bases: 22. The germline V gene encodes CDR1 MDHEN and CDR2 SYDVKM. The CDR3 has 17 amino acids. CDR3 in amino acids: CAASIPGQDPSWYGYTF. The DNA of the CDR3 is TGTGCCGCCAGCATACCGGGACAGGACCCGTCGTGGTATGGCTACACCTTC.

This clonotype was found many times. This rearrangement joins TRBV29-1 to TRBJ2-3; D unclear. The germline V gene has CDR1 SQVTM and CDR2 ANQGSEA. V shed 3 bases and J shed 1 base, with 8 bases lying between them. There are 13 residues in the CDR3. This chain's CDR3 is CSVEVQGTDTQYF. CDR3 coding DNA: TGCAGCGTTGAGGTGCAGGGCACAGATACGCAGTATTTT.

This clonotype was observed many times. The chain joins TRBV6-2 or TRBV6-3 to TRBJ1-1; 8 nucleotides agree with TRBD1. Trimming at V came to 4 bases and at J to 11 bases, leaving 3 bases not matched to a gene. CDR3 size: 11 residues. Germline V gives CDR1 MNHEY, CDR2 SVGEGT. In DNA form, the CDR3 reads TGTGCCAGCAGTTCAGGGGGCGGCGCTTTCTTT. This encodes CASSSGGGAFF.

This clonotype was seen only once. The CDR3 is CSVEVGGAFAFF. The CDR3 coding sequence is TGCAGCGTTGAAGTTGGGGGGGCGTTTGCTTTCTTT. The chain joins TRBV29-1 to TRBJ1-1; possible D gene TRBD1, 6 bases. This CDR3 comprises 12 residues. V gave up 1 base and J gave up 11 bases, with 14 bases separating them. Germline V gene sequence: CDR1 SQVTM, CDR2 ANQGSEA.

Remarks on this clonotype: A read error may be the cause here, since a much bigger clone is one base away. The chain recombines TRBV7-3 with TRBJ2-1; TRBD2 is a possible D gene (6 bases). The CDR3 sequence is 15 residues long. Trimming removed 2 bases at V and 2 bases at J, with 10 bases between. In germline, CDR1 is SGHTA, CDR2 FQGTGA. The CDR3 here is CASSLAGSPYNEQFF. The CDR3 nucleotides are TGTGCCAGCAGCTTAGCGGGAAGCCCCTACAATGAGCAGTTCTTC.

This clonotype was found once. The V and J genes are TRBV5-1 and TRBJ1-1, with 10 bases identical to TRBD1. CDR3 size: 16 residues. Germline loops: CDR1 SGHRS, CDR2 YFSETQ. After removal of 1 base from V and 3 bases from J, the junction contained 6 bases not matched to a gene. Here the CDR3 DNA reads TGCGCCAGCAGCTTGAGTGGCGGACAGGGGGACACTGAAGCTTTCTTT. Encoded protein: CASSLSGGQGDTEAFF.

At least ten counts were recorded for this clonotype. CDR3 residues: CASTEDRGYTEAFF. The DNA of the CDR3 is TGTGCCAGCACCGAGGACAGGGGGTACACTGAAGCTTTCTTT. The chain uses TRBV11-2 and TRBJ1-1; 10 positions match TRBD1. The CDR3 is made up of 14 amino acids. V lost 7 bases to trimming and J lost 3 bases; unmatched junction nucleotides: 5. CDR1 and CDR2 (germline): SGHAT, FQNNGV.

This clonotype was seen ten or more times. At one of its ends the junction is not consistent with the germline gene, which may arise from a read error. The gene calls are TRBV12-3 or TRBV12-4 and TRBJ1-1; D is unclear. This CDR3 has 13 residues. Here the CDR3 DNA reads TGTGCCAGCAGCTTAGTATTGAACACTGAAGCTTTCTTT. This sequence encodes CASSLVLNTEAFF.

This clonotype was observed at least ten times. V and J are TRBV6-1 and TRBJ2-3; the match to TRBD2 covers 16 bases. This CDR3 is built from 15 residues. V gave up 6 bases and J gave up 12 bases; unmatched junction bases: 9. The V gene's germline CDR1 is MNHNS and CDR2 SASEGT. The CDR3, as DNA: TGTGCCAGCAGCACGGGACTAGCGGGGGGGCGGAGTCAGTATTTT. Its translation is CASSTGLAGGRSQYF.

Regarding this clonotype: A far more abundant clone sits one base away, making this likely a read error. The chain combines TRBV27 with TRBJ2-3; a weak D match, TRBD2 (5 bases). The germline gives CDR1 MNHEY, CDR2 SMNVEV (reference sequence). Between the trimmed V and J ends, which lost 5 bases and 0 bases, there was a span of 12 bases. This CDR3 has 15 amino acids. In DNA form, the CDR3 reads TGTGCCAGCAGTGACCCCCGGGGTAGCACAGATACGCAGTATTTT. It translates to CASSDPRGSTDTQYF.

A word on this clonotype: A junction boundary mismatches the germline segment, possibly from a read error. CDR3 nucleotides: TGTGCCGGCAGTTTACCAGGGACAACCTACGAGCAGTACTTC. This translates into CAGSLPGTTYEQYF. This rearrangement joins TRBV12-3 or TRBV12-4 to TRBJ2-7; weak D call: TRBD1 (6 bases). This CDR3 has 14 amino acids.